Below are 32 T cell receptor beta chains sequenced from a single sample in a study of beta chain features in type 1 diabetes. Every isolated RNA sample was fully reverse transcribed, so sequencing captured expressed TCRB transcripts. Assay: immunoSEQ multiplex PCR; the TCRdb copy retains only in-frame clones and omits some. The table shows 900,000 or so clones, with roughly a sixth occurring only once. The material sequenced was naive CD4+ T cells from blood. Source of these receptors: a young woman in good health.

The chain is built from TRBV5-1 and TRBJ2-6; 7 bases are shared with TRBD1. The junction had 6 bases not matched to a gene; V was cut back by 4 bases and J by 2 bases. CDR3 size: 16 residues. Per germline, CDR1 SGHRS and CDR2 YFSETQ. CDR3 sequence: CASSPPTGAGANVLTF. The CDR3 DNA sequence: TGCGCCAGCAGCCCCCCCACAGGGGCTGGGGCCAACGTCCTGACTTTC.

This clone showed up just a few times. The V and J genes are TRBV6-6 and TRBJ2-7, with no clear D. The length of the CDR3 is 12 residues. The germline V and J ends were trimmed by 2 bases and 10 bases, with 12 bases remaining between them. Germline assignment: CDR1 MNHNY and CDR2 SVGAGI (reference sequence). The CDR3 protein is CASSYVWGFQYF. Here the CDR3 DNA reads TGTGCCAGCAGTTACGTCTGGGGATTTCAGTACTTC.

Notes on this clone: Other DNA sequences in the sample encode the same CDR3. V usage is TRBV18 and J usage is TRBJ1-5; D is ambiguous. Trimming removed 2 bases at V and 4 bases at J, with 6 bases between. Germline values: CDR1 KGHSH, CDR2 LQKENI. The CDR3 is made up of 13 amino acids. This chain's CDR3 is CASSPGGNQPQHF. The CDR3 coding sequence is TGTGCCAGCTCACCAGGCGGAAATCAGCCCCAGCATTTT.

The J gene is TRBJ1-1, the V gene TRBV7-3, with D tentatively TRBD1 (5 bases). V was trimmed by 4 bases and J by 6 bases, leaving 12 bases between them. The CDR3 sequence is 13 residues long. Germline loops: CDR1 SGHTA, CDR2 FQGTGA. CDR3 nucleotide sequence: TGTGCCAGCAGCTCAACAGGCGGCGCTGAAGCTTTCTTT. Residues: CASSSTGGAEAFF.

The J gene is TRBJ2-1, the V gene TRBV7-9; D might be TRBD1 or TRBD2, each matching 5 bases. CDR3 length equals 15 residues. V lost 2 bases to trimming and J lost 2 bases, with 10 bases between them. The germline CDR1 and CDR2 sequences are SEHNR and FQNEAQ (reference sequence). In nucleotides, the CDR3 is TGTGCCAGCAGCTTATTGGGGGTTGCCTACAATGAGCAGTTCTTC. Amino acid sequence: CASSLLGVAYNEQFF. Supplemented by reference TRBV7-9 and TRBJ2-1, the full variable domain reads DTGVSQNPRHKITKRGQNVTFRCDPISEHNRLYWYRQTLGQGPEFLTYFQNEAQLEKSRLLSDRFSAERPKGSFSTLEIQRTEQGDSAMYLCASSLLGVAYNEQFFGPGTRLTVL.

Notes on this clone: This sample includes further DNA sequences coding for the same CDR3. This chain connects TRBV10-3 to TRBJ2-1; 10 nucleotides line up with TRBD2. Germline assignment: CDR1 ENHRY and CDR2 SYGVKD. The ends lost 2 bases at V and 6 bases at J; junction bases unmatched: 1. This CDR3 is built from 14 residues. The CDR3 protein is CAISEASGSNEQFF. CDR3 nucleotide sequence: TGTGCCATCAGTGAGGCTAGCGGGAGCAATGAGCAGTTCTTC.

The chain joins TRBV6-1 to TRBJ2-1; D uncertain. The length of the CDR3 is 13 residues. CDR1 is MNHNS, CDR2 SASEGT, per germline. The V gene lost 5 bases and the J gene lost 3 bases, with 8 bases spanning the gap. CDR3 residues: CASSYDGYNEQFF. DNA of the CDR3: TGTGCCAGCAGTTATGACGGCTACAATGAGCAGTTCTTC.

This clone was counted only a few times. The CDR3: CAISAGWDTQYF. CDR3 coding DNA: TGTGCCATCAGTGCTGGGTGGGATACGCAGTATTTT. V gene TRBV10-3 combines with J gene TRBJ2-3; D is uncertain. The CDR3 runs 12 residues. Deletions cut 4 bases from V and 6 bases from J, with 8 bases between. Germline values: CDR1 ENHRY, CDR2 SYGVKD.

This clone was seen a handful of times. The chain recombines TRBV11-2 with TRBJ2-1, with 8 bases fitting TRBD2. J gave up 1 base and V 0 bases, and 11 bases lay outside the gene matches. This CDR3 is built from 19 residues. Germline CDR1 SGHAT, CDR2 FQNNGV. The CDR3 region is CASSLDGFQREMSYNEQFF. The CDR3 DNA follows: TGTGCCAGCAGCTTAGATGGGTTCCAGCGGGAGATGTCCTACAATGAGCAGTTCTTC.

This clone was observed a handful of times. The J gene is TRBJ2-5, the V gene TRBV19; TRBD1 matches 8 bases. Germline trimming cut 4 bases from V and 5 bases from J; bases unmatched to any gene: 3. The CDR3 runs 13 residues. Germline V gives CDR1 LNHDA, CDR2 SQIVND (reference sequence). CDR3 region: CASSTQGGETQYF. In DNA, the CDR3 is TGTGCCAGTAGTACACAGGGGGGCGAGACCCAGTACTTC. The full variable domain, rest sourced from reference TRBV19 and TRBJ2-5, is DGGITQSPKYLFRKEGQNVTLSCEQNLNHDAMYWYRQDPGQGLRLIYYSQIVNDFQKGDIAEGYSVSREKKESFPLTVTSAQKNPTAFYLCASSTQGGETQYFGPGTRLLVL.

This chain connects TRBV28 to TRBJ2-1, with 8 bases that match TRBD2. CDR1 and CDR2 (germline): MDHEN, SYDVKM. The CDR3 sequence is 17 residues long. The V and J ends lost 3 bases and 0 bases, in that order; junction bases with no gene match: 7. The CDR3 protein is CASSLGIAGSSYNEQFF. CDR3 DNA: TGTGCCAGCAGTTTGGGGATAGCGGGGAGCTCCTACAATGAGCAGTTCTTC.

This clone was recorded a few times. The V call is TRBV4-2, the J call TRBJ2-7, with D possibly matching TRBD1 (5 bases). The V and J ends lost 0 bases and 4 bases respectively, with 22 bases between them. The CDR3 is 18 residues long. Germline assignment: CDR1 LGHNA and CDR2 YNFKEQ. The chain's CDR3 is CASSQDADSRPPLYEQYF. In DNA, the CDR3 is TGTGCCAGCAGCCAAGATGCAGACAGCCGGCCTCCTTTATACGAGCAGTACTTC.

This clone was counted only a few times. The chain carries TRBV4-3 and TRBJ1-2; D not certain. The V end was cut by 0 bases, the J end by 4 bases, with 9 bases between. Germline assignment: CDR1 LGHNA and CDR2 YSLEER. This CDR3 is 14 amino acids long. DNA for the CDR3: TGCGCCAGCAGCCAAGAGAAGTTCGTCTATGGCTACACCTTC. Residues: CASSQEKFVYGYTF.

This chain connects TRBV2 to TRBJ1-5; D is perhaps TRBD1 (5 bases). CDR1 and CDR2 from the germline V gene are SNHLY and FYNNEI. Between the trimmed V and J ends, which lost 8 bases and 3 bases, there was a span of 11 bases. The CDR3 consists of 13 residues. CDR3 residues: CASVQEFNQPQHF. In nucleotides, the CDR3 is TGTGCCAGCGTACAGGAGTTCAATCAGCCCCAGCATTTT.

Concerning this clone: A much larger clone sits a single nucleotide away, making a read error possible. The chain recombines TRBV11-3 with TRBJ2-2; D is unclear. The CDR3 totals 12 residues. Germline assignment: CDR1 SGHNT and CDR2 YENEEA. Trimming pared 5 bases from V and 4 bases from J, leaving 5 bases between. CDR3 residues: CASSRFTGELFF. The CDR3 region has the DNA TGTGCCAGCAGCCGATTCACCGGGGAGCTGTTTTTT.

This clone has only a few counts. The rearrangement uses TRBV6-5 and TRBJ1-5; D is uncertain. This CDR3 contains 15 residues. From germline, CDR1 is MNHEY and CDR2 SVGAGI. Trimming took off 0 bases at V and 2 bases at J, with 8 bases between the two ends. As DNA, the CDR3 is TGTGCCAGCAGTTACTCGATGCGGGGCAATCAGCCCCAGCATTTT. Amino acid sequence: CASSYSMRGNQPQHF.

This clone was detected a few times. The V call is TRBV7-8, the J call TRBJ2-2, with TRBD2 matching 9 bases. The CDR3 runs 16 residues. Trimming removed 4 bases from V and 8 bases from J; junction bases left unmatched: 11. CDR1 is SGHVS and CDR2 is FQNEAQ in the germline V gene. Here the CDR3 DNA reads TGTGCCAGCAGCTACATTCGCGCGGGAGGGCTGGGGGAGCTGTTTTTT. It specifies CASSYIRAGGLGELFF.

The CDR3 DNA sequence: TGTGCCAGTAGCCAGACCTCCCGACCCTACGAGCAGTACTTC. This sequence encodes CASSQTSRPYEQYF. The chain carries TRBV19 and TRBJ2-7; unclear D gene. The CDR3 length is 14 residues. Germline loops: CDR1 LNHDA, CDR2 SQIVND (reference sequence). Trimming left V 6 bases short and J 2 bases short, with 14 bases between.

This chain links TRBV7-2 with TRBJ1-1, with unresolved D. Germline V gene sequence: CDR1 SGHTA, CDR2 FQGNSA. Trimming took 1 base from V and 4 from J, leaving 7 bases between them. The CDR3 has 13 residues. The CDR3 DNA sequence: TGTGCCAGCAGCTTAGATCCCGGCACTGAAGCTTTCTTT. Translated: CASSLDPGTEAFF.

The chain carries TRBV19 and TRBJ1-5, with 8 bases aligning to TRBD1. The CDR3 runs to 16 residues. V trimming: 6 bases; J trimming: 6 bases; junction bases outside the gene matches: 13. Germline loops: CDR1 LNHDA, CDR2 SQIVND (reference sequence). In nucleotides, the CDR3 is TGTGCCAGTAGCGAGAACAGGGGGTTGGTGGGTCAGCCCCAGCATTTT. Amino acid sequence: CASSENRGLVGQPQHF.

V usage is TRBV6-6 and J usage is TRBJ2-2; D gene uncertain. Germline CDR1 is MNHNY and CDR2 is SVGAGI (reference sequence). V was cut by 0 bases and J by 0 bases, with 8 bases left in between. The CDR3 length is 16 residues. The CDR3 sequence: CASSYSGTANTGELFF. The CDR3 DNA is TGTGCCAGCAGTTACTCGGGAACGGCGAACACCGGGGAGCTGTTTTTT.

The V call is TRBV5-1, the J call TRBJ2-7; 12 positions match TRBD1. Germline CDR1 SGHRS, CDR2 YFSETQ. The CDR3 sequence is 17 residues long. Unmatched junction bases numbered 16, after V lost 5 bases and J lost 7 bases. CDR3 bases: TGCGCCAGCAGTTTTACTAACCCCGGGACAGGGGGCGGGGAGCAGTACTTC. Protein sequence: CASSFTNPGTGGGEQYF.

This clone has more than one count but fewer than ten. The same CDR3 is also encoded by other DNA sequences in this sample. The chain uses TRBV7-3 and TRBJ2-1, with 9 bases identical to TRBD2. The CDR3 loop spans 15 amino acids. V dropped 5 bases and J dropped 2; count of bases not matched to a gene: 4. The germline V gene encodes CDR1 SGHTA and CDR2 FQGTGA. The CDR3 bases are TGTGCCAGCAGCATAGCGGGAGTCCCCTACAATGAGCAGTTCTTC. This sequence encodes CASSIAGVPYNEQFF.

In this sample, this clone turned up a few times. In nucleotides, the CDR3 is TGCAGCGGGAGGGTTTACGACATTCAGTACTTC. This encodes CSGRVYDIQYF. The J gene is TRBJ2-4, the V gene TRBV29-1; tentatively, D is TRBD2 (6 bases). The CDR3 runs 11 residues. The germline CDR1 and CDR2 sequences are SQVTM and ANQGSEA. The V gene lost 7 bases and the J gene lost 8 bases, with 12 bases spanning the gap.

Comment on this clone: At the DNA level, this CDR3 is encoded by other sequences in the same sample as well. This chain links TRBV7-2 with TRBJ2-1; D gene ambiguous. V was trimmed by 1 base and J by 0 bases, leaving 7 bases between them. The length of the CDR3 is 15 residues. Germline-derived CDR1 and CDR2 are SGHTA and FQGNSA. The CDR3 region is CASSLVISSYNEQFF. The DNA of the CDR3 is TGTGCCAGCAGCTTAGTTATTAGCTCCTACAATGAGCAGTTCTTC.

This chain links TRBV6-5 with TRBJ1-2; TRBD1 is a possible D gene (5 bases). CDR1 and CDR2 (germline): MNHEY, SVGAGI. The CDR3 is 14 amino acids. Trimming took off 6 bases at V and 4 bases at J, with 15 bases between the two ends. The CDR3 loop reads CASSPWGEPYGYTF. The CDR3 region has the DNA TGTGCCAGCAGCCCCTGGGGGGAACCCTATGGCTACACCTTC.

The chain has TRBV19 and TRBJ2-3, with D maybe TRBD1 (5 bases). V lost 2 bases and J 4 bases, leaving 13 bases between the germline ends. Germline V gives CDR1 LNHDA, CDR2 SQIVND (reference sequence). The CDR3 spans 15 residues. The CDR3: CASSIPPAGSDTQYF. In nucleotides, the CDR3 is TGTGCCAGTAGTATACCTCCGGCAGGGTCAGATACGCAGTATTTT.

This clone was detected a few times. This chain links TRBV4-2 with TRBJ1-5; 8 nucleotides align to TRBD1. This CDR3 is 15 amino acids long. Trimming cost V 8 bases and J 11 bases; bases outside gene matches: 17. Germline V gene data show CDR1 as LGHNA and CDR2 as YNFKEQ. CDR3 sequence reads: CASGYTGGQGSAQHF. The CDR3 DNA reads TGTGCCAGCGGTTATACAGGGGGGCAGGGATCGGCCCAGCATTTT.

This rearrangement joins TRBV28 to TRBJ2-5, with 11 positions matching TRBD1. Trimming took 4 bases from V and 5 from J; bases not matched to a gene: 0. CDR3 length equals 13 residues. Germline V gene sequence: CDR1 MDHEN, CDR2 SYDVKM. The chain's CDR3 is CASSWDRGETQYF. DNA of the CDR3: TGTGCCAGCAGTTGGGACAGGGGGGAGACCCAGTACTTC. Combining the CDR3 with reference TRBV28 and TRBJ2-5 gives the whole variable domain DVKVTQSSRYLVKRTGEKVFLECVQDMDHENMFWYRQDPGLGLRLIYFSYDVKMKEKGDIPEGYSVSREKKERFSLILESASTNQTSMYLCASSWDRGETQYFGPGTRLLVL.

This clone was seen more than once but under ten times. V gene TRBV27 combines with J gene TRBJ2-3; TRBD2 is a possible D gene (5 bases). Germline values: CDR1 MNHEY, CDR2 SMNVEV (reference sequence). With 6 bases removed from V and 6 bases from J, the gap between germline ends came to 16 bases. The CDR3 runs 14 residues. The CDR3: CASRPGLRGDTQYF. In DNA form, the CDR3 reads TGTGCCAGCAGACCTGGGCTACGAGGGGATACGCAGTATTTT.

This clone occurred a few times. The chain combines TRBV4-3 with TRBJ1-5; D not resolved. V was cut by 0 bases and J by 3 bases, with 6 bases left in between. The CDR3 has 14 residues. The germline gives CDR1 LGHNA, CDR2 YSLEER. This CDR3 reads CASSQDSYNQPQHF. In nucleotides, the CDR3 is TGCGCCAGCAGCCAAGACAGTTACAATCAGCCCCAGCATTTT.

This clone has just one count. The chain has TRBV5-1 and TRBJ2-7, with unresolved D. Trimming took off 0 bases at V and 3 bases at J, with 10 bases between the two ends. This CDR3 is 14 amino acids long. The V gene's germline CDR1 is SGHRS and CDR2 YFSETQ. In DNA, the CDR3 is TGCGCCAGCAGCTTGGACATGTTAGGCTACGAGCAGTACTTC. Translation: CASSLDMLGYEQYF.